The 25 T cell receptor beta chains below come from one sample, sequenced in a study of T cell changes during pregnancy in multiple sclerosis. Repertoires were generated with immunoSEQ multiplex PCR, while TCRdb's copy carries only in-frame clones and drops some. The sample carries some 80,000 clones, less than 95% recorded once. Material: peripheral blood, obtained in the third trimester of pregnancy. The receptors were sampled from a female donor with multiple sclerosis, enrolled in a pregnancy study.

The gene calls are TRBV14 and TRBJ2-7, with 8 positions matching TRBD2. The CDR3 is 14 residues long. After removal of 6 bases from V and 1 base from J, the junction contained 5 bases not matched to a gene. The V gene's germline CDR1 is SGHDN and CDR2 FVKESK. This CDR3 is CASSGLAESYEQYF. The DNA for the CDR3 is TGTGCCAGCAGTGGACTAGCAGAATCCTACGAGCAGTACTTC.

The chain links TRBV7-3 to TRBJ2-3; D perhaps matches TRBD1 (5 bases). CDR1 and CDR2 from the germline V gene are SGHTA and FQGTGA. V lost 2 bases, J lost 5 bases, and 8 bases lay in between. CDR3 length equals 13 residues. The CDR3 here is CASSLFQGDTQYF. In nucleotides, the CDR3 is TGTGCCAGCAGCTTATTTCAGGGAGATACGCAGTATTTT.

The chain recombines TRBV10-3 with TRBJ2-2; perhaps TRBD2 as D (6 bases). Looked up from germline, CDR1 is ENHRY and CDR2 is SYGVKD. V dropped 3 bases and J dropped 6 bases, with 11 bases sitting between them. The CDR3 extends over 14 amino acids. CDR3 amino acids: CAISDSGSAGELFF. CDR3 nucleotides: TGTGCCATCAGTGACAGCGGGTCCGCCGGGGAGCTGTTTTTT.

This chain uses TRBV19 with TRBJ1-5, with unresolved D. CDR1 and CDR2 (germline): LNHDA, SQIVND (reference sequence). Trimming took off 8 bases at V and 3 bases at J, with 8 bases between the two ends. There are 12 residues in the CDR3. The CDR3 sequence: CASSFPNQPQHF. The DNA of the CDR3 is TGTGCCAGTTCCTTTCCCAATCAGCCCCAGCATTTT.

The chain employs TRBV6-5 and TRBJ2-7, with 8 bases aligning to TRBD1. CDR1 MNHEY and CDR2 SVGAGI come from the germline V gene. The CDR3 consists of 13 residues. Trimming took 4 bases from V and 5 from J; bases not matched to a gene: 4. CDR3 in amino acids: CASSFGQGDEQYF. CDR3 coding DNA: TGTGCCAGCAGTTTCGGACAGGGAGACGAGCAGTACTTC.

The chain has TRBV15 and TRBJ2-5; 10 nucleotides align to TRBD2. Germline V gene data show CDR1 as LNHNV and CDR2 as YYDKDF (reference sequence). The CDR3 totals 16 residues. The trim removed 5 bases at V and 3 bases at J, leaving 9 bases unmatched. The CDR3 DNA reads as TGTGCCACCAGCCCTCGGCTGAGCGGGGGGGAAGAGACCCAGTACTTC. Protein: CATSPRLSGGEETQYF. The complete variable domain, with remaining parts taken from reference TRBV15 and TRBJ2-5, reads DAMVIQNPRYQVTQFGKPVTLSCSQTLNHNVMYWYQQKSSQAPKLLFHYYDKDFNNEADTPDNFQSRRPNTSFCFLDIRSPGLGDTAMYLCATSPRLSGGEETQYFGPGTRLLVL.

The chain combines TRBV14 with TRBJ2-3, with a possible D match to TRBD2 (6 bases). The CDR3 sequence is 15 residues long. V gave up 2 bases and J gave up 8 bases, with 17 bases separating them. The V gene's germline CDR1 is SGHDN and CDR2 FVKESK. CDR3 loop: CASSQQLASSSTQYF. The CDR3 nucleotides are TGTGCCAGCAGCCAACAGCTAGCGAGTTCGAGTACGCAGTATTTT.

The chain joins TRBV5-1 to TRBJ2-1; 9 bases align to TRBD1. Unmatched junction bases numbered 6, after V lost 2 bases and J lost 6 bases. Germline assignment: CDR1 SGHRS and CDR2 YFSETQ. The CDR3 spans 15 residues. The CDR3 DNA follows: TGCGCCAGCAGCTTAACAGGGGGCTCGGGCAATGAGCAGTTCTTC. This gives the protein CASSLTGGSGNEQFF.

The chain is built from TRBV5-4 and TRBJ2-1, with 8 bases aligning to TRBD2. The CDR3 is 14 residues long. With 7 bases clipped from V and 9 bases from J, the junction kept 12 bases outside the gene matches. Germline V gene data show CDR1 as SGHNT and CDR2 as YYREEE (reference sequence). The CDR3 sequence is CASGKRGGIGEQFF. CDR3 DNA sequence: TGTGCCAGCGGGAAGCGCGGGGGGATCGGTGAGCAGTTCTTC. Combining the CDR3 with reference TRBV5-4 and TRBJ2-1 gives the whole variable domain ETGVTQSPTHLIKTRGQQVTLRCSSQSGHNTVSWYQQALGQGPQFIFQYYREEENGRGNFPPRFSGLQFPNYSSELNVNALELDDSALYLCASGKRGGIGEQFFGPGTRLTVL.

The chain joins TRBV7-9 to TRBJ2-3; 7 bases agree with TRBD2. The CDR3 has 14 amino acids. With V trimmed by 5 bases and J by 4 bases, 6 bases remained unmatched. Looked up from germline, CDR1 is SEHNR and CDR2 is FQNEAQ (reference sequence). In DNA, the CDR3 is TGTGCCAGCAGCCCGGGGAGGGGTGCAGATACGCAGTATTTT. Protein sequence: CASSPGRGADTQYF. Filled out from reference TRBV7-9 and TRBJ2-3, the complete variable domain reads DTGVSQNPRHKITKRGQNVTFRCDPISEHNRLYWYRQTLGQGPEFLTYFQNEAQLEKSRLLSDRFSAERPKGSFSTLEIQRTEQGDSAMYLCASSPGRGADTQYFGPGTRLTVL.

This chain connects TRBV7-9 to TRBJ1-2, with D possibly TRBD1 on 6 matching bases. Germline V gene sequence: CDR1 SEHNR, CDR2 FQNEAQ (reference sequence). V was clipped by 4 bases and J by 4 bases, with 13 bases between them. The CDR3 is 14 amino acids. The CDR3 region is CASSSGAGAYGYTF. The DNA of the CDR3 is TGTGCCAGCAGCTCCGGGGCAGGGGCCTATGGCTACACCTTC.

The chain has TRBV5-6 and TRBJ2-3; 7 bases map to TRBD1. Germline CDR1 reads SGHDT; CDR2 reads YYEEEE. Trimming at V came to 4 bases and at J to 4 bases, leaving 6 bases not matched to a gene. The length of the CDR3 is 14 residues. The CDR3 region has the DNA TGTGCCAGCAGCGAGACAGGGTTCGCAGATACGCAGTATTTT. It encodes CASSETGFADTQYF.

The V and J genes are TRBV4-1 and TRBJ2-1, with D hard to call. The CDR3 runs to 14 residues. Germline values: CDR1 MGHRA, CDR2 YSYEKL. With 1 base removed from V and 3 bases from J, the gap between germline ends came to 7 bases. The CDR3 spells CASSQGAGYNEQFF. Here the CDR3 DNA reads TGCGCCAGCAGCCAAGGGGCAGGCTACAATGAGCAGTTCTTC.

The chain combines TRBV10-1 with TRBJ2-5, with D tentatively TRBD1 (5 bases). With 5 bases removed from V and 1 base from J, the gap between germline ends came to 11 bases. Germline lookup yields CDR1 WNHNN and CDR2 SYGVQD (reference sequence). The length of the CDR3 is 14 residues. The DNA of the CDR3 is TGCGCCAGCAGTTTCCGACAGCTCCAAGAGACCCAGTACTTC. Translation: CASSFRQLQETQYF.

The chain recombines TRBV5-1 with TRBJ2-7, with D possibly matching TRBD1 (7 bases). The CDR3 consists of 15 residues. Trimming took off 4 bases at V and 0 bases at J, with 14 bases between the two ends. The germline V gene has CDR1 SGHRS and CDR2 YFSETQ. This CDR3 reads CASSGGTASSYEQYF. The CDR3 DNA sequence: TGCGCCAGCAGCGGGGGGACAGCGAGCTCCTACGAGCAGTACTTC.

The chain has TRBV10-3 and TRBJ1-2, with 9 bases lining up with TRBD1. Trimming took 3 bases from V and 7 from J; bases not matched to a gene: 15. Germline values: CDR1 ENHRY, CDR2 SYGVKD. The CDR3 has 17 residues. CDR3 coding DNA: TGTGCCATCAGTGATCTAGGACAGGGGCCAAGTCAACGTGGCTACACCTTC. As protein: CAISDLGQGPSQRGYTF.

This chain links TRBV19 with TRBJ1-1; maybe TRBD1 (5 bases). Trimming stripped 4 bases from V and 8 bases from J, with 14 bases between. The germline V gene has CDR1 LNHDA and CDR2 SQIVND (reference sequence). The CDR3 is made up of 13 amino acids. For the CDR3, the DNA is TGTGCCAGTAGTACCCCAGGGATTGTAGAAGCTTTCTTT. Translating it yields CASSTPGIVEAFF.

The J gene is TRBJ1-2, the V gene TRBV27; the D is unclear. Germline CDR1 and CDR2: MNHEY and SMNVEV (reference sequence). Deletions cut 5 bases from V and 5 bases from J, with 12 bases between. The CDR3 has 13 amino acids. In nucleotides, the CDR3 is TGTGCCAGCAGTCTCGGGTCGCCTTATGGCTACACCTTC. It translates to CASSLGSPYGYTF.

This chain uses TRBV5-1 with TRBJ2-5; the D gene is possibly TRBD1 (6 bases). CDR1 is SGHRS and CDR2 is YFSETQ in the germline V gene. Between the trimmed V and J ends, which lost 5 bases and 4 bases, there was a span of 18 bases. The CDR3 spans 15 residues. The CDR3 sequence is CASRAAGTGRETQYF. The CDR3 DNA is TGCGCCAGCAGGGCGGCGGGCACAGGGCGAGAGACCCAGTACTTC.

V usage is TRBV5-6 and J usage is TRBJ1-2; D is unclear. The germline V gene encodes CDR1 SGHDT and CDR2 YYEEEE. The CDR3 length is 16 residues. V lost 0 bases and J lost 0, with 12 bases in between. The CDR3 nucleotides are TGTGCCAGCAGCTTGGTCACATCGTATACTAACTATGGCTACACCTTC. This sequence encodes CASSLVTSYTNYGYTF.

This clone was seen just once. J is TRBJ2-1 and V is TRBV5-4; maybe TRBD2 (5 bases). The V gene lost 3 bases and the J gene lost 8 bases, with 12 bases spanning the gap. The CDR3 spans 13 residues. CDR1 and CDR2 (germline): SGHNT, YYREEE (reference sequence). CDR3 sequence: CASSSPEGDEQFF. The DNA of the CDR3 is TGTGCCAGCAGCTCCCCTGAGGGTGATGAGCAGTTCTTC.

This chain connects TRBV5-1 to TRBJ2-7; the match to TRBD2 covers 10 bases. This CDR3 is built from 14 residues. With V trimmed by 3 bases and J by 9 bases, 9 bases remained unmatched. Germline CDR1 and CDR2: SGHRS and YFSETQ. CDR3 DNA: TGCGCCAGCAGCTCTAGCGGGGGAGATACAGCGCAGTACTTC. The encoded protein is CASSSSGGDTAQYF.

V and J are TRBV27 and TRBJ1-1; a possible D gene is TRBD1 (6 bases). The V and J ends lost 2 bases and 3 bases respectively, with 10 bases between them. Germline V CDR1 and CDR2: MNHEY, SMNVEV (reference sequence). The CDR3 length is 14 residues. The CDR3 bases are TGTGCCAGCAGTTTAAACAGGGTAGACACTGAAGCTTTCTTT. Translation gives CASSLNRVDTEAFF.

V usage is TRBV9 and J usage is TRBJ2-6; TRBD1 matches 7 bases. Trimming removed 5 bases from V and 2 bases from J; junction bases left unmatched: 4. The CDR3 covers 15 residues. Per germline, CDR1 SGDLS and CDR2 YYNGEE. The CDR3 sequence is CASSRQGAGANVLTF. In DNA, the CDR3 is TGTGCCAGCAGTCGTCAGGGGGCTGGGGCCAACGTCCTGACTTTC.

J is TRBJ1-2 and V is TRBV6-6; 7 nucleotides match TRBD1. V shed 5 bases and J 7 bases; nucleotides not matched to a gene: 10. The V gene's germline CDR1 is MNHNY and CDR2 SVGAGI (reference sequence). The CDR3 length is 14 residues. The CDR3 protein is CASSQYTGEVGYTF. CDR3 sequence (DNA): TGTGCCAGCAGTCAATATACAGGGGAGGTTGGCTACACCTTC.